The entry below describes one T cell receptor (beta chain). Its antigen remains unknown. These data originate in a study of long-term antiretroviral therapy in people with HIV. Deletions cut 0 bases from V and 2 bases from J, with 9 bases between. The CDR3 has 16 amino acids. The germline CDR1 and CDR2 sequences are SGDLS and YYNGEE. Running of the v3.0 immunoSEQ assay took place at survey level. Sequencing of each sample targeted roughly 40,000-55,000 T-cell genomes. The protocol was immunoSEQ multiplex PCR, while the TCRdb copy is restricted to in-frame clones and leaves out a portion. Of under 20,000 clones in the sample, about 89% are singletons; the top ten hold more than 9%. General observations from the study: It was observed that HIV repertoires exhibited narrower CDR3 length ranges than controls.

The source is a man aged 40-55 years with HIV. Sequencing was performed on unsorted PBMCs, taken 0.5 years after starting antiretroviral therapy. The V gene is TRBV9, the J gene TRBJ1-6; unclear D gene. CDR3 loop: CASSVDGETYNSPLHF. The CDR3 DNA is TGTGCCAGCAGCGTAGACGGGGAAACCTATAATTCACCCCTCCACTTT.